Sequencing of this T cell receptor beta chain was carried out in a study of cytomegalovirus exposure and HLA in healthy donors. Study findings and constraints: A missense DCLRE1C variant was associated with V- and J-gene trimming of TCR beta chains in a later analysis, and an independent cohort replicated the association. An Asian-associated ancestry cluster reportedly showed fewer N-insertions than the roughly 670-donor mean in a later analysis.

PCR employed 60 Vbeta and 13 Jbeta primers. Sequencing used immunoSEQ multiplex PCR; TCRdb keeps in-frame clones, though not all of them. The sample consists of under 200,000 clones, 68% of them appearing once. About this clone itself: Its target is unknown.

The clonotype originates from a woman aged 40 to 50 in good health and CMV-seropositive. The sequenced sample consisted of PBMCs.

The CDR3: CASSPTGGPNGELFF. CDR3 nucleotides: TGTGCCAGCAGCCCGACGGGAGGGCCTAACGGGGAGCTGTTTTTT. The chain carries TRBV6-5 and TRBJ2-2, with 8 bases that match TRBD2. The CDR3 spans 15 residues. Trimming cost V 6 bases and J 7 bases; bases outside gene matches: 10. Germline V gene lookup returns CDR1 MNHEY and CDR2 SVGAGI.